The rows below give T cell receptor beta chains drawn from one sample of a study of a mutant IDH1 vaccine in newly diagnosed glioma. These receptors have no known antigen. Clones were sequenced by immunoSEQ multiplex PCR, and TCRdb holds only the in-frame ones, with some missing. The sample records over 35,000 clones, around 81% being singletons. Material: PBMCs, obtained from a glioma patient whose treatment included an IDH1 peptide vaccine. The receptors were gathered from a middle-aged man with glioma. CDR3s include the opening cysteine and the closing phenylalanine or tryptophan. The D gene is left open where the match is weak. Size is stated for part of the rows, as once, few or many counts, or as a class when the clone is expanded.

>TRBV7-9|TRBJ2-6|NA|NA
CASSPGASGANVLTF
TGTGCCAGCAGCCCCGGGGCCTCTGGGGCCAACGTCCTGACTTTC
>TRBV27|TRBJ1-5|NA|once
CASSFGRENQPQHF
TGTGCCAGCAGTTTCGGACGGGAAAATCAGCCCCAGCATTTT
>TRBV4-3|TRBJ2-1|NA|NA
CASSPLGNNEQFF
TGCGCCAGCAGCCCCCTAGGTAACAATGAGCAGTTCTTC
>TRBV5-4|TRBJ2-7|TRBD1|NA
CASSPGGQGSYEQYF
TGTGCCAGCAGCCCTGGAGGACAGGGTAGCTACGAGCAGTACTTC
>TRBV18|TRBJ2-3|TRBD2|NA
CASSPPGTSGRRTDTQYF
TGTGCCAGCTCACCACCGGGGACTAGCGGGAGGAGAACAGATACGCAGTATTTT
>TRBV4-3|TRBJ2-2|TRBD2|NA
CASSPGTSGTGELFF
TGCGCCAGCAGCCCGGGGACTAGCGGTACCGGGGAGCTGTTTTTT
>TRBV7-9|TRBJ2-1|NA|NA
CASSFSPSLNEQFF
TGTGCCAGCAGCTTCAGCCCTTCCCTCAATGAGCAGTTCTTC
>TRBV7-2|TRBJ2-3|NA|NA
CASSLDRLGRQYF
TGTGCCAGCAGCTTGGACCGTTTGGGACGGCAGTATTTT
>TRBV11-3|TRBJ2-6|NA|NA
CASSPRTASGANVLTF
TGTGCCAGCAGCCCCAGGACAGCCTCTGGGGCCAACGTCCTGACTTTC
>TRBV9|TRBJ2-2|NA|NA
CASSDTTGERTGELFF
TGTGCCAGCAGCGACACAACCGGGGAGCGAACCGGGGAGCTGTTTTTT
>TRBV19|TRBJ1-5|NA|NA
CASKVGGFDQPQHF
TGTGCCAGTAAGGTGGGGGGCTTCGATCAGCCCCAGCATTTT
>TRBV29-1|TRBJ2-7|TRBD1|NA
CSVAGTGHEQYF
TGCAGCGTAGCTGGGACAGGGCACGAGCAGTACTTC
>TRBV11-2|TRBJ2-2|NA|NA
CASSLGMNTGELFF
TGTGCCAGCAGCTTGGGGATGAACACCGGGGAGCTGTTTTTT
>TRBV5-1|TRBJ2-5|NA|NA
CASSSGVGETQYF
TGCGCCAGCAGCTCGGGAGTGGGAGAGACCCAGTACTTC
>TRBV5-4|TRBJ2-5|TRBD2|NA
CANPGLGPLETQYF
TGTGCCAACCCGGGACTAGGGCCTCTAGAGACCCAGTACTTC
>TRBV7-9|TRBJ1-2|NA|once
CASSLVGQTNYGYTF
TGTGCCAGCAGCTTAGTAGGACAGACTAACTATGGCTACACCTTC
>TRBV28|TRBJ2-7|NA|NA
CASSLGKERAEQYF
TGTGCCAGCAGTTTAGGTAAGGAGAGGGCCGAGCAGTACTTC
>TRBV7-7|TRBJ2-2|TRBD2|NA
CASRTSVTGELFF
TGTGCTAGCCGAACTAGCGTGACCGGGGAGCTGTTTTTT
>TRBV30|TRBJ2-3|NA|NA
CAWESDTQYF
TGTGCCTGGGAATCAGATACGCAGTATTTT
>TRBV28|TRBJ1-5|NA|NA
CASSLGGGNQPQHF
TGTGCCAGCAGTTTAGGCGGGGGAAATCAGCCCCAGCATTTT
>TRBV5-6|TRBJ2-1|TRBD1|NA
CASSLDVGGGNEQFF
TGTGCCAGCAGCTTGGATGTAGGGGGCGGGAATGAGCAGTTCTTC
>TRBV4-1|TRBJ1-6|TRBD1|few
CASSPPDRDSPLHF
TGCGCCAGCAGCCCCCCAGACAGGGATTCACCCCTCCACTTT
>TRBV5-5|TRBJ2-1|NA|once
CASSPVGGQGNEQFF
TGTGCCAGCAGCCCCGTCGGGGGGCAGGGGAATGAGCAGTTCTTC
>TRBV6-5|TRBJ1-5|NA|NA
CASSSQGYSNQPQHF
TGTGCCAGCAGTTCGCAGGGGTATAGCAATCAGCCCCAGCATTTT
>TRBV18|TRBJ1-2|NA|NA
CASSANLTVFYGYTF
TGTGCCAGCTCGGCAAACCTTACGGTATTCTATGGCTACACCTTC
>TRBV28|TRBJ2-3|NA|few
CASSLQGSGTDTQYF
TGTGCCAGCAGTTTACAGGGATCAGGCACAGATACGCAGTATTTT
>TRBV6-5|TRBJ2-7|NA|NA
CASTLTGATYEQYF
TGTGCCAGCACCCTGACCGGGGCAACCTACGAGCAGTACTTC
>TRBV7-9|TRBJ1-2|TRBD1|once
CASSSEGQVLGYTF
TGTGCCAGCAGCTCCGAGGGACAGGTCTTAGGCTACACCTTC
>TRBV28|TRBJ2-5|NA|NA
CASHGALYQETQYF
TGTGCCAGCCATGGGGCCCTGTACCAAGAGACCCAGTACTTC
>TRBV5-5|TRBJ2-7|NA|NA
CASSRMDTQTYEQYF
TGTGCCAGCAGCCGAATGGACACCCAAACCTACGAGCAGTACTTC
>TRBV21-1|TRBJ2-5|NA|NA
CASSKGSRDSQETQYF
TGTGCCAGCAGCAAAGGATCGAGGGACAGCCAAGAGACCCAGTACTTC
>TRBV4-2|TRBJ2-7|NA|NA
CASSPGPGYEQYF
TGTGCCAGCAGCCCCGGACCAGGATACGAGCAGTACTTC
>TRBV6-1|TRBJ2-5|NA|NA
CASSVMAGLTQETQYF
TGTGCCAGCAGTGTTATGGCAGGACTAACCCAAGAGACCCAGTACTTC
>TRBV12-5|TRBJ1-1|TRBD1|NA
CASGTGTGRAFF
TGTGCTAGTGGTACCGGGACAGGGCGAGCTTTCTTT
>TRBV5-1|TRBJ2-1|TRBD1|once
CASRPGQGIINEQFF
TGCGCCAGCAGACCGGGACAGGGAATCATCAATGAGCAGTTCTTC
>TRBV5-6|TRBJ2-2|NA|NA
CASSLISGRTGELFF
TGTGCCAGCAGCTTGATTTCAGGGAGGACCGGGGAGCTGTTTTTT
>TRBV5-1|TRBJ2-5|NA|NA
CASSLGYRERQETQYF
TGCGCCAGCAGCTTGGGGTACAGGGAAAGGCAAGAGACCCAGTACTTC